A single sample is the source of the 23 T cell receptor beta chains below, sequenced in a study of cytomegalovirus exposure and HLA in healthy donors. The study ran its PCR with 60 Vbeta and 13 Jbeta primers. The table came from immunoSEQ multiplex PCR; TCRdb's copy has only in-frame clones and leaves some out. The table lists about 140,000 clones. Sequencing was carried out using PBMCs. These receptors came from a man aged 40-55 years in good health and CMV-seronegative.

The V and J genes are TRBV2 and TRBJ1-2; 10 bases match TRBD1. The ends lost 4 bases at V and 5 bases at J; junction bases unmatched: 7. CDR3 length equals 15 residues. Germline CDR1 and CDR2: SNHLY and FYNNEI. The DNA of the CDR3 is TGTGCCAGCAGTGCTGACAGGGGGCTTGGATATGGCTACACCTTC. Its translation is CASSADRGLGYGYTF.

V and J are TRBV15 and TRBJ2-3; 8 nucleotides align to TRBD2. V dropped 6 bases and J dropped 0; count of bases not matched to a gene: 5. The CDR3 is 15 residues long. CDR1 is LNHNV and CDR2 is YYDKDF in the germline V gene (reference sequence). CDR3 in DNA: TGTGCCACCAGTAACTCGGGGGGGAGCACAGATACGCAGTATTTT. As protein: CATSNSGGSTDTQYF. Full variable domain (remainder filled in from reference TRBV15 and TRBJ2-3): DAMVIQNPRYQVTQFGKPVTLSCSQTLNHNVMYWYQQKSSQAPKLLFHYYDKDFNNEADTPDNFQSRRPNTSFCFLDIRSPGLGDTAMYLCATSNSGGSTDTQYFGPGTRLTVL.

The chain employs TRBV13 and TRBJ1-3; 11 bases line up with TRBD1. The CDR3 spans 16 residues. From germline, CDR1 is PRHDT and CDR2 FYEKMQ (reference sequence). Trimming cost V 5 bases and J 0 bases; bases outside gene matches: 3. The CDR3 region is CASSTGQGGSGNTIYF. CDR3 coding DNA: TGTGCCAGCAGCACGGGACAGGGGGGCTCTGGAAACACCATATATTTT.

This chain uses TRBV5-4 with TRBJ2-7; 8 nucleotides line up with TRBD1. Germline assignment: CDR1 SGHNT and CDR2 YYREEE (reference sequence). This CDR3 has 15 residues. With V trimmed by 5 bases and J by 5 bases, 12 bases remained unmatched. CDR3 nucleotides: TGTGCCAGCAGTCTGGCAGGGGGCACGGGCCACGAGCAGTACTTC. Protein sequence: CASSLAGGTGHEQYF.

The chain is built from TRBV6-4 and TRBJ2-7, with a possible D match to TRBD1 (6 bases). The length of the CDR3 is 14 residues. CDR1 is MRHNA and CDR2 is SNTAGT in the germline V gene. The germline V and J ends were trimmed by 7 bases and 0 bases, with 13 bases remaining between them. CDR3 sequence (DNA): TGTGCCAGCAAAGCGACAGGAAACTCCTACGAGCAGTACTTC. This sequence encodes CASKATGNSYEQYF.

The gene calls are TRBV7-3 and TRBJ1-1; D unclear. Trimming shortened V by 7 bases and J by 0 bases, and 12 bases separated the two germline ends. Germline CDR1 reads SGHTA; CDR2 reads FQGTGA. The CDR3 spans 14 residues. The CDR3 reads CASTKNGLNTEAFF. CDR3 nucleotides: TGTGCCAGCACCAAAAACGGGTTGAACACTGAAGCTTTCTTT. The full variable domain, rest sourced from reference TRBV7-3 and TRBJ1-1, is GAGVSQTPSNKVTEKGKYVELRCDPISGHTALYWYRQSLGQGPEFLIYFQGTGAADDSGLPNDRFFAVRPEGSVSTLKIQRTERGDSAVYLCASTKNGLNTEAFFGQGTRLTVV.

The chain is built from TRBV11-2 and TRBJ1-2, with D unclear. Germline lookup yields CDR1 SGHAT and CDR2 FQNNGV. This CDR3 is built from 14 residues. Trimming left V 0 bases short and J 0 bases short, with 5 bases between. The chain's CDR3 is CASSLDPANYGYTF. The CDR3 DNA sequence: TGTGCCAGCAGCTTAGATCCAGCTAACTATGGCTACACCTTC.

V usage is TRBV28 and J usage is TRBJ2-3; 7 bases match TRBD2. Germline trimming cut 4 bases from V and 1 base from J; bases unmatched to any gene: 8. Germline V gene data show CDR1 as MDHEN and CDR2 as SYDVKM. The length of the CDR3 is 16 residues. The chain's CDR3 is CASSSSGRGGTDTQYF. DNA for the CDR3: TGTGCCAGCAGTTCGTCTGGTCGGGGGGGCACAGATACGCAGTATTTT.

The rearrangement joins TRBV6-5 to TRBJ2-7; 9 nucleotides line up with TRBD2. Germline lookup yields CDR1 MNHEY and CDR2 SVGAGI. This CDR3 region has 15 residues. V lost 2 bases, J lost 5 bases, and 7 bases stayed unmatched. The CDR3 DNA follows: TGTGCCAGCAGTTACAGGCGGGGGGGCCTCCACGAGCAGTACTTC. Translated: CASSYRRGGLHEQYF.

The CDR3 sequence: CASSSSTGETQYF. CDR3 DNA sequence: TGTGCCAGCAGCTCCTCGACAGGAGAGACCCAGTACTTC. This rearrangement joins TRBV7-3 to TRBJ2-5, with D tentatively TRBD1 (6 bases). There are 13 residues in the CDR3. The V and J ends lost 4 bases and 4 bases respectively, with 10 bases between them. From germline, CDR1 is SGHTA and CDR2 FQGTGA.

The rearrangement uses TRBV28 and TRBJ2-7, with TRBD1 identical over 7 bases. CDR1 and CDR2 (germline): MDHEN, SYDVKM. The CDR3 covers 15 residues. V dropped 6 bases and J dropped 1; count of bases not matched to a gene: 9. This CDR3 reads CASSSQGTESYEQYF. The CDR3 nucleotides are TGTGCCAGCAGCTCACAGGGGACGGAATCCTACGAGCAGTACTTC.

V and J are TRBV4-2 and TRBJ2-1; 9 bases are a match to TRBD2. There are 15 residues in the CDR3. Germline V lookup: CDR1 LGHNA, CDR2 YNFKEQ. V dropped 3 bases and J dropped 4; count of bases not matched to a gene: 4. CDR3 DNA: TGTGCCAGCAGCCACAGCGGGGGGCAGTACAATGAGCAGTTCTTC. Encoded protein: CASSHSGGQYNEQFF.

The CDR3 sequence: CASSLFLVGGTEAFF. CDR3 nucleotide sequence: TGTGCCAGCAGCTTGTTCCTCGTGGGGGGAACTGAAGCTTTCTTT. The chain has TRBV5-5 and TRBJ1-1, with D possibly matching TRBD1 (5 bases). The length of the CDR3 is 15 residues. V gave up 1 base and J gave up 5 bases, with 15 bases separating them. Germline V CDR1 and CDR2: SGHKS, YYEKEE (reference sequence).

CDR3 nucleotides: TGTGCCAGCAGTCTAAACCGGGACAGCTATGGCTACACCTTC. It is translated as CASSLNRDSYGYTF. The chain joins TRBV6-5 to TRBJ1-2, with TRBD1 matching 7 bases. Germline CDR1 and CDR2: MNHEY and SVGAGI. This CDR3 has 14 residues. The V segment lost 5 bases and the J segment 4 bases; nucleotides outside the gene matches: 7.

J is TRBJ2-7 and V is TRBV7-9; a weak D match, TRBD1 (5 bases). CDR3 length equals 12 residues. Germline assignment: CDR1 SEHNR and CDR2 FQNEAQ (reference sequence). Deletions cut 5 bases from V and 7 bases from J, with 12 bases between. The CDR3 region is CASSPDSEEQYF. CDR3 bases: TGTGCCAGCAGCCCTGACAGCGAAGAGCAGTACTTC. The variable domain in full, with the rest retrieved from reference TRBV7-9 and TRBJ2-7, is DTGVSQNPRHKITKRGQNVTFRCDPISEHNRLYWYRQTLGQGPEFLTYFQNEAQLEKSRLLSDRFSAERPKGSFSTLEIQRTEQGDSAMYLCASSPDSEEQYFGPGTRLTVT.

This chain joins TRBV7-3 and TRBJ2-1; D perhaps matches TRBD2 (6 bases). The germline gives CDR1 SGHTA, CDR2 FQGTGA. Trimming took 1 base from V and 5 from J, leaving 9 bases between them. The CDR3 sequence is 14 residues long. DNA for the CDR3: TGTGCCAGCAGCTTAAATCCTAGCGACAATGAGCAGTTCTTC. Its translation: CASSLNPSDNEQFF.

CDR3 sequence reads: CASSADRGHHRDTEAFF. CDR3 bases: TGCGCCAGCAGTGCGGACAGGGGCCATCACCGGGACACTGAAGCTTTCTTT. The chain combines TRBV10-1 with TRBJ1-1; the match to TRBD1 covers 9 bases. CDR1 and CDR2 from the germline V gene are WNHNN and SYGVQD (reference sequence). The CDR3 covers 17 residues. V dropped 4 bases and J dropped 3; count of bases not matched to a gene: 12.

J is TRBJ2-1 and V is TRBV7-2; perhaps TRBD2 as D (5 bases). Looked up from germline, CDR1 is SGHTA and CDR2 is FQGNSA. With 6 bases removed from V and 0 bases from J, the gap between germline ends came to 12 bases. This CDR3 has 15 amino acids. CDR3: CASSLDYPSYNEQFF. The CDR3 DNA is TGTGCCAGCAGTCTCGACTATCCCTCCTACAATGAGCAGTTCTTC.

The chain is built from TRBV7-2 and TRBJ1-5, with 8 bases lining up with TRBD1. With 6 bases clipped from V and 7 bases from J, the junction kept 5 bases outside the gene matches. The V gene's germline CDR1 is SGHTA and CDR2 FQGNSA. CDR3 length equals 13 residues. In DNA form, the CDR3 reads TGTGCCAGCAGTCGAACAGGGGGGCAGCCCCAGCATTTT. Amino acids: CASSRTGGQPQHF.

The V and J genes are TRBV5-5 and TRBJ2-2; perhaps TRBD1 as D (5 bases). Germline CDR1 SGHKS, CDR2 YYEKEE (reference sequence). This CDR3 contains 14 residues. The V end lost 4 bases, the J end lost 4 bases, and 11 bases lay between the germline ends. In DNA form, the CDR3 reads TGTGCCAGCAGCATGACAGCACGCACCGGGGAGCTGTTTTTT. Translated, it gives CASSMTARTGELFF.

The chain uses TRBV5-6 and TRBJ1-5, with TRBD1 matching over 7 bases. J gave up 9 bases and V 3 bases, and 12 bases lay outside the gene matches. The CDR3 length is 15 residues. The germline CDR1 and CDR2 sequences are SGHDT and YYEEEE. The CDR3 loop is CASSSSGQARGPQHF. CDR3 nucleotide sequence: TGTGCCAGCAGCTCATCAGGACAGGCGAGGGGGCCCCAGCATTTT.

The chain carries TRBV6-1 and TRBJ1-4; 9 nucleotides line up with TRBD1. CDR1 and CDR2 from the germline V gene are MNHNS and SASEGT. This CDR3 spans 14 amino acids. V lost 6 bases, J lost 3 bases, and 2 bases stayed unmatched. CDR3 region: CASRDRGANEKLFF. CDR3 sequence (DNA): TGTGCCAGCAGAGACAGGGGGGCTAATGAAAAACTGTTTTTT.

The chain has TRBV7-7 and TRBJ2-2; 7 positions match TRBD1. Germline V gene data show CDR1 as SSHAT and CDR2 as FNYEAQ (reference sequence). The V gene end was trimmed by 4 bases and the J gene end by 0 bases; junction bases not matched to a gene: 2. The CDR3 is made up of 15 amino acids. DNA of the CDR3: TGTGCCAGCAGCTCGACAGGGTCGAACACCGGGGAGCTGTTTTTT. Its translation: CASSSTGSNTGELFF.